Listed below are T cell receptor beta chains from one sample, sequenced in a study of blood T cell repertoires in COVID-19. Measured with immunoSEQ multiplex PCR; TCRdb has only the in-frame clones, and not every one. The sample consists of about 360,000 clones, around nine tenths of them appearing once. Material: peripheral blood. All receptors come from a human donor in a cohort sampled during active COVID-19. The CDR3 runs from the conserved cysteine through the conserved F or W. D genes are given only for firm matches. Clone size is given for some rows only: seen once, a few or many times, or a class if the clone is expanded.

clone_size	v_call	d_call	j_call	cdr3_nt	cdr3_aa
-	TRBV5-1	TRBD2	TRBJ2-7	TGCGCCAGCAGCTTGGAGGGACTAGCGGGAGTGAGGAAGTACTTC	CASSLEGLAGVRKYF
-	TRBV5-1	TRBD1	TRBJ2-1	TGCGCCAGCAGATTACGAGGACAGGGCTTGAGTGAGCAGTTCTTC	CASRLRGQGLSEQFF
-	TRBV30	TRBD2	TRBJ2-7	TGTGCCTGGAGCAGACTAGCCCCTTCTCCCTACGAGCAGTACTTC	CAWSRLAPSPYEQYF
-	TRBV30	-	TRBJ2-3	TGTGCCTGGAGTGTTGGGCGGCTAGCAGGAGATACGCAGTATTTT	CAWSVGRLAGDTQYF
-	TRBV2	-	TRBJ2-7	TGTGCCAGCCGGTCCTACGAGCAGTACTTC	CASRSYEQYF
-	TRBV5-1	TRBD2	TRBJ2-3	TGCGCCAGCAGCCCTGAAAGCGGGAGAGGCGATACGCAGTATTTT	CASSPESGRGDTQYF
-	TRBV14	-	TRBJ2-7	TGTGCCAGCAGCCATTTGCGACAGGACACCCCCTACGAGCAGTACTTC	CASSHLRQDTPYEQYF
-	TRBV28	TRBD1	TRBJ1-2	TGTGCCAGCAGTTTAGACCCGGGACAGGTTAACTATGGCTACACCTTC	CASSLDPGQVNYGYTF
-	TRBV19	-	TRBJ1-5	TGTGCCAGTAGTCCCCAAGGTGGAGGGGCCAATCAGCCCCAGCATTTT	CASSPQGGGANQPQHF
-	TRBV29-1	-	TRBJ1-1	TGCAGCGTTTCCCATGGGCAGAGGGATAATCTGAACACTGAAGCTTTCTTT	CSVSHGQRDNLNTEAFF
-	TRBV9	-	TRBJ1-3	TGTGCCAGCAGCGCGAATCAGGGAAACACCATATATTTT	CASSANQGNTIYF
-	TRBV7-2	-	TRBJ1-1	TGTGCCAGCAGCTTAGATGGAGAAATGCTGAACACTGAAGCTTTCTTT	CASSLDGEMLNTEAFF
once	TRBV6-5	TRBD1	TRBJ2-7	TGTGCCAGCAGCTTCCGGGACAGGGACTACGAGCAGTACTTC	CASSFRDRDYEQYF
-	TRBV21-1	-	TRBJ2-1	TGTGCCAGCAGCCTCAGGGCTAGTAAGGGCAATGAGCAGTTCTTC	CASSLRASKGNEQFF
-	TRBV6-5	TRBD2	TRBJ2-3	TGTGCCAGCAGTTATAGGGCGGGGGGGCGGATGGATACGCAGTATTTT	CASSYRAGGRMDTQYF
-	TRBV19	TRBD1	TRBJ1-1	TGTGCCAGTAGCACACTACAGGGGGGTTTGAACACTGAAGCTTTCTTT	CASSTLQGGLNTEAFF
-	TRBV5-1	TRBD1	TRBJ2-3	TGCGCCAGCAGCTCGTCCGGGACAGGGGCAGATACGCAGTATTTT	CASSSSGTGADTQYF
-	TRBV9	-	TRBJ1-3	TGTGCCAGCAGCGTAGAGGGGGCTGGAAACACCATATATTTT	CASSVEGAGNTIYF
-	TRBV19	TRBD1	TRBJ2-2	TGTGCCAGTATCTCGGACAGGGGGCGCTTCGGGGAGCTGTTTTTT	CASISDRGRFGELFF
-	TRBV5-1	-	TRBJ2-2	TGCGCCAGCGGATCTAACAGGGGAGGAACCGGGGAGCTGTTTTTT	CASGSNRGGTGELFF
-	TRBV5-1	TRBD1	TRBJ1-3	TGCGCCAGCAGCTCGACAGGGGGGACTGGAAACACCATATATTTT	CASSSTGGTGNTIYF
-	TRBV7-9	-	TRBJ2-7	TGTGCCAGCAGCTTAGGGGACATATACGAGCAGTACTTC	CASSLGDIYEQYF
once	TRBV30	TRBD2	TRBJ2-5	TGTGCCTGGAGTGGCACTAGCGGGAGTTTTCAAGAGACCCAGTACTTC	CAWSGTSGSFQETQYF
-	TRBV27	-	TRBJ2-5	TGTGCCAGCAGTTTATCGGGTCCCGGGGAGACCCAGTACTTC	CASSLSGPGETQYF
-	TRBV19	TRBD2	TRBJ2-7	TGTGCCAGTAGTGGACTAGCGGGGCCCTACGAGCAGTACTTC	CASSGLAGPYEQYF
-	TRBV4-1	TRBD1	TRBJ1-2	TGCGCCAGCAGCCCCACCGGGACAGAGAACGGCTACACCTTC	CASSPTGTENGYTF
-	TRBV7-3	-	TRBJ1-2	TGTGCCAGCAGCCCCGATTCGGGTAACTATGGCTACACCTTC	CASSPDSGNYGYTF
once	TRBV5-1	-	TRBJ1-1	TGCGCCAGCAGGGAGGGCATGAACACTGAAGCTTTCTTT	CASREGMNTEAFF
-	TRBV4-2	TRBD1	TRBJ1-3	TGTGCCAGCAGCCAAGTGGTGGGACAGGGGGCAGCTGGAAACACCATATATTTT	CASSQVVGQGAAGNTIYF
-	TRBV2	TRBD1	TRBJ1-1	TGTGCCACCAGGGGGACAGAGAACACTGAAGCTTTCTTT	CATRGTENTEAFF
-	TRBV19	-	TRBJ1-5	TGTGCCAGTAGTATTACCAGGGGCGCTAGCAATCAGCCCCAGCATTTT	CASSITRGASNQPQHF
-	TRBV5-1	-	TRBJ1-4	TGCGCCAGCAGCTTGGACTTACAGGGCGGGGGGAATGAAAAACTGTTTTTT	CASSLDLQGGGNEKLFF
few	TRBV6-1	TRBD2	TRBJ2-7	TGTGCCAGCAGTGGGCCAGAACTAGCGGGCGAAATCTACGAGCAGTACTTC	CASSGPELAGEIYEQYF
-	TRBV10-3	-	TRBJ2-7	TGTGCCATCAGTGACCCCCGGAGGCAGGGGTACGAGCAGTACTTC	CAISDPRRQGYEQYF
-	TRBV6-1	TRBD2	TRBJ2-7	TGTGCCAGCAGTGAAGTAATCGGGGAGGGGTACGAGCAGTACTTC	CASSEVIGEGYEQYF
-	TRBV27	-	TRBJ1-2	TGTGCCAGCAGTTTCGGGTCCACGGCGGGACTTACGTATGGCTACACCTTC	CASSFGSTAGLTYGYTF
-	TRBV5-4	-	TRBJ1-4	TGTGCCAGCAGCTCCCGGGACAACGGTGAAAAACTGTTTTTT	CASSSRDNGEKLFF
few	TRBV5-1	-	TRBJ2-3	TGCGCCAGCAGCCGGACTATTAGCACAGATACGCAGTATTTT	CASSRTISTDTQYF
-	TRBV19	-	TRBJ1-3	TGTGCCAGTAGTTCGACGGGACAAATCTCTGGAAACACCATATATTTT	CASSSTGQISGNTIYF
-	TRBV11-2	-	TRBJ1-1	TGTGCCAGCGGTACAGTTAGGGGAAACACTGAAGCTTTCTTT	CASGTVRGNTEAFF
-	TRBV4-1	-	TRBJ2-2	TGCGCCAGCAGCCAGGGGGCTCACACCGGGGAGCTGTTTTTT	CASSQGAHTGELFF
-	TRBV15	TRBD1	TRBJ2-7	TGTGCCACCAGCAGAGATCCGGGACAGGGCTACGAGCAGTACTTC	CATSRDPGQGYEQYF
-	TRBV6-5	-	TRBJ1-6	TGTGCCAGCAGTCGGACACCCTCGGGTTCACCCCTCCACTTT	CASSRTPSGSPLHF
-	TRBV5-5	-	TRBJ1-4	TGTGCCAGCAGCTTCCCGCTGACAGATTCGTGGGAAAAACTGTTTTTT	CASSFPLTDSWEKLFF